This section outlines one T cell receptor (beta chain) sequence together with its context. No antigen is known for it. The data stem from a study of cytomegalovirus exposure and HLA in healthy donors. Study-wide results and caveats: The authors later linked a missense DCLRE1C variant to TCR beta V- and J-gene trimming. Some TCR beta chains (around 180 of them) were listed as cytomegalovirus-associated. Among the sequence variants, a highly shared cluster was likely an artifact of sequencing.

Trimming removed 5 bases at V and 3 bases at J, with 16 bases between. Germline V lookup: CDR1 SGHAT, CDR2 FQNNGV. The CDR3 has 15 residues. Donors counted as nominally healthy when sampled, yet unrecorded immune exposures were likely. Use of 60 Vbeta and 13 Jbeta primers characterized the PCR. This table comes from immunoSEQ multiplex PCR, and its TCRdb copy is limited to in-frame clones, with some not included. The sample lists 55,000 to 80,000 clones; approximately 81% were seen once. Sequences were obtained from PBMCs. This chain links TRBV11-2 with TRBJ1-1; TRBD1 might be the D (5 bases). This clonotype originated in a woman aged 30 to 39 in good health and CMV-seropositive. The CDR3 is CASSPVRGGDTEAFF. The CDR3 DNA reads TGTGCCAGCAGCCCTGTACGGGGGGGAGACACTGAAGCTTTCTTT.